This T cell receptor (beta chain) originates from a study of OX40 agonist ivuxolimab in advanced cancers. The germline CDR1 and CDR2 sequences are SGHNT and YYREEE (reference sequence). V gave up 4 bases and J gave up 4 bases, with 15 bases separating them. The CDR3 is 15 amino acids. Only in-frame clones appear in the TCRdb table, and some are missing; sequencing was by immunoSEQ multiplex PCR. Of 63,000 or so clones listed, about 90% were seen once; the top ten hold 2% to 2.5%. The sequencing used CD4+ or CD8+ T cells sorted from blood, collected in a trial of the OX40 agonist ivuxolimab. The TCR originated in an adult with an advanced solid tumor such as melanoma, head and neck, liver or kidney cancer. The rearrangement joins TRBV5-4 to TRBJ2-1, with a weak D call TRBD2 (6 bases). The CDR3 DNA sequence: TGTGCCAGCAGCCGACCGACCGGGGGTTACAATGAGCAGTTCTTC. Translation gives CASSRPTGGYNEQFF. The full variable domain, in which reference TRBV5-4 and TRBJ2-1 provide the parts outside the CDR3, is ETGVTQSPTHLIKTRGQQVTLRCSSQSGHNTVSWYQQALGQGPQFIFQYYREEENGRGNFPPRFSGLQFPNYSSELNVNALELDDSALYLCASSRPTGGYNEQFFGPGTRLTVL.